Listed here are 4 T cell receptor beta chains from one sample, sequenced in a study of T cell changes during pregnancy in multiple sclerosis. Assay used: immunoSEQ multiplex PCR; TCRdb lists only in-frame clones, some missing. Of 65,000 to 80,000 clones in the sample, 75% to 95% were seen once. Sample: peripheral blood, taken in the third trimester of pregnancy. The origin of the receptors is a female donor with multiple sclerosis, enrolled in a pregnancy study.

The rearrangement joins TRBV29-1 to TRBJ1-1; D not certain. The CDR3 is made up of 13 amino acids. V was trimmed by 4 bases and J by 0 bases, leaving 9 bases between them. The germline gives CDR1 SQVTM, CDR2 ANQGSEA. The CDR3 loop is CSVAPNMNTEAFF. Written as DNA, the CDR3 is TGCAGCGTTGCCCCCAACATGAACACTGAAGCTTTCTTT.

The chain has TRBV12-1 and TRBJ2-1; the D call of TRBD2 is as the table states it, not checked on the DNA. TRBV12-1 is a recognized pseudogene. This CDR3 spans 15 amino acids. CDR3 amino acids: CASSSGTSTYNEQFF. CDR3 in DNA: TGTGCCAGCAGCTCCGGGACTAGCACCTACAATGAGCAGTTCTTC.

CDR3 sequence reads: CASSLEGTATSNYGYTF. CDR3 sequence (DNA): TGTGCCAGCAGCTTGGAAGGGACAGCCACGTCGAACTATGGCTACACCTTC. The rearrangement links TRBV5-5 to TRBJ1-2; 7 bases are a match to TRBD1. V lost 0 bases, J lost 2 bases, and 10 bases stayed unmatched. CDR1 SGHKS and CDR2 YYEKEE come from the germline V gene (reference sequence). The CDR3 contains 17 residues. Drawing the rest from reference TRBV5-5 and TRBJ1-2, the complete variable domain is DAGVTQSPTHLIKTRGQQVTLRCSPISGHKSVSWYQQVLGQGPQFIFQYYEKEERGRGNFPDRFSARQFPNYSSELNVNALLLGDSALYLCASSLEGTATSNYGYTFGSGTRLTVV.

The V call is TRBV29-1, the J call TRBJ2-4; 7 bases agree with TRBD1. Per germline, CDR1 SQVTM and CDR2 ANQGSEA. The trim removed 4 bases at V and 0 bases at J, leaving 6 bases unmatched. The CDR3 has 15 amino acids. The DNA of the CDR3 is TGCAGCGTTGCAGGGACAGAGCTAGCCAAAAACATTCAGTACTTC. Amino acids: CSVAGTELAKNIQYF. Complete variable domain (other parts from reference TRBV29-1 and TRBJ2-4): SAVISQKPSRDICQRGTSLTIQCQVDSQVTMMFWYRQQPGQSLTLIATANQGSEATYESGFVIDKFPISRPNLTFSTLTVSNMSPEDSSIYLCSVAGTELAKNIQYFGAGTRLSVL.